These T cell receptor beta chains were read from a single sample in a study of T cells in Graves' hyperthyroidism and ophthalmopathy. TCRdb re-derived calls from the multiplex PCR reads in MiXCR, one entry per CDR3 protein. The table includes a few hundred thousand distinct CDR3 sequences, 13% detected once. Sequencing was performed on blood. Source of these receptors: a woman aged 18-30 years with Graves' hyperthyroidism. Each CDR3 is given without its conserved first and last residue. Fields, in order: CDR3 protein, clone size, J gene, V gene. For some rows the clone size is stated as once, few or many, or as a class when expanded; others skip it.

CDR3 protein: ASSYRGAHNEQF
clone size: many
J gene: TRBJ2-1
V gene: TRBV28

CDR3 protein: ASSTGTGSSTEAF
clone size: many
J gene: TRBJ1-1
V gene: TRBV6-1

CDR3 protein: ASSARAIPDSLYGYT
clone size: few
J gene: TRBJ1-2
V gene: TRBV7-9

CDR3 protein: ASSFQTRSYEQY
clone size: many
J gene: TRBJ2-7
V gene: TRBV4-3

CDR3 protein: ASSPSYANTGELF
clone size: many
J gene: TRBJ2-2
V gene: TRBV7-2

CDR3 protein: ASSHDRGPYQETQY
clone size: many
J gene: TRBJ2-5
V gene: TRBV7-9

CDR3 protein: ASSLSGSGHEQF
clone size: NA
J gene: TRBJ2-1
V gene: TRBV12-3/TRBV12-4

CDR3 protein: SVEREGAWMYEQY
clone size: NA
J gene: TRBJ2-7
V gene: TRBV29-1

CDR3 protein: ASSPTGPSNYGYT
clone size: many
J gene: TRBJ1-2
V gene: TRBV28

CDR3 protein: AGSYSGQDYGYT
clone size: few
J gene: TRBJ1-2
V gene: TRBV19

CDR3 protein: ASRRRQGNTEAF
clone size: many
J gene: TRBJ1-1
V gene: TRBV19

CDR3 protein: ASSFLSGGAKGYNEQF
clone size: many
J gene: TRBJ2-1
V gene: TRBV5-1

CDR3 protein: SAITAGGLKPQH
clone size: many
J gene: TRBJ1-5
V gene: TRBV20-1

CDR3 protein: ASSLQGAVRQPQH
clone size: NA
J gene: TRBJ1-5
V gene: TRBV28

CDR3 protein: ATRSDGNTEAF
clone size: many
J gene: TRBJ1-1
V gene: TRBV7-9

CDR3 protein: ASSDRVGGKY
clone size: many
J gene: TRBJ2-3
V gene: TRBV3-1

CDR3 protein: ASSLQGLAVYNEQF
clone size: many
J gene: TRBJ2-1
V gene: TRBV4-2

CDR3 protein: ASTTQGRDSPLH
clone size: NA
J gene: TRBJ1-6
V gene: TRBV6-1

CDR3 protein: ASSSRPRTNTEAF
clone size: few
J gene: TRBJ1-1
V gene: TRBV5-1

CDR3 protein: ASSPGLFEQF
clone size: many
J gene: TRBJ2-1
V gene: TRBV11-2

CDR3 protein: ASSVGGSANEQF
clone size: NA
J gene: TRBJ2-1
V gene: TRBV9

CDR3 protein: ASSLGGEIGYGYT
clone size: NA
J gene: TRBJ1-2
V gene: TRBV28

CDR3 protein: ASSLSGGRYNEQF
clone size: NA
J gene: TRBJ2-1
V gene: TRBV2

CDR3 protein: SARVQAGREQF
clone size: NA
J gene: TRBJ2-1
V gene: TRBV20-1